This TCR beta chain derives from a study of radiation and T cells in renal cell carcinoma. The study's findings and limits: From baseline, blood top tumor clonotypes peaked at 2 weeks post-radiation.

Details on this clone: Its matching antigen is unknown.

Trimming took 2 bases from V and 3 from J, leaving 19 bases between them. The CDR3 is 17 amino acids. Germline V CDR1 and CDR2: MGHRA, YSYEKL. TCRdb's table, derived via immunoSEQ multiplex PCR, lists solely in-frame clones and lacks some. The sample consists of 120,000 or so clones, over 75% of them appearing once. Time point specified: blood 2 weeks post-SBRT. Treatment in this sample: 15 Gy SBRT to primary tumor, nephrectomy 4 weeks later. The sample in question was blood, obtained from a patient whose treatment included radiotherapy and nephrectomy. The chain uses TRBV4-1 and TRBJ1-1; a possible D gene is TRBD1 (5 bases). The source of this sequence is a man aged 45-65 years with renal cell carcinoma. The CDR3 protein is CASSQIPPRWGDTEAFF. The CDR3 nucleotides are TGCGCCAGCAGCCAAATCCCCCCAAGGTGGGGGGACACTGAAGCTTTCTTT.